This T cell receptor beta chain was retrieved from a study of T-cell reconstitution after alpha-beta-depleted transplantation in children. During its preparation, the TCRbeta library received unique molecular identifiers. From the PCR reads, TCRdb called clonotypes with MiXCR, one entry per CDR3 protein. The data hold under 450,000 distinct CDR3 sequences, with 13% observed a single time. Germline V gives CDR1 MDHEN, CDR2 SYDVKM. Trimming removed 3 bases at V and 6 bases at J, with 5 bases between. This CDR3 region has 11 residues. This TCR was sampled from a human donor who donated a stem cell graft to a child with Fanconi anemia. The sample here was PBMCs, taken from the stem cell graft. V and J are TRBV28 and TRBJ2-5; no clear D gene. Here the CDR3 DNA reads TGTGCCAGCAGTTTTTATCAGACCCAGTACTTC. Translating it yields CASSFYQTQYF.